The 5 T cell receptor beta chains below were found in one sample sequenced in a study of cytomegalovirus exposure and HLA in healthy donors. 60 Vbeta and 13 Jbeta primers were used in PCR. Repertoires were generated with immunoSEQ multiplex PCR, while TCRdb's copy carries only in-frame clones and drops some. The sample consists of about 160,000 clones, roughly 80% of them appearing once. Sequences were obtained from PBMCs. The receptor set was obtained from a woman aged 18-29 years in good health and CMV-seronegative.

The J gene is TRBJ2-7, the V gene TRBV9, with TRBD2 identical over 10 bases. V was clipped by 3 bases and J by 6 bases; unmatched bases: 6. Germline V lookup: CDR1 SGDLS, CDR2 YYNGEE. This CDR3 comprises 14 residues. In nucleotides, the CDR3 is TGTGCCAGCAGCGCCCAGCGGGGGGGAACCGAGCAGTACTTC. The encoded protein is CASSAQRGGTEQYF.

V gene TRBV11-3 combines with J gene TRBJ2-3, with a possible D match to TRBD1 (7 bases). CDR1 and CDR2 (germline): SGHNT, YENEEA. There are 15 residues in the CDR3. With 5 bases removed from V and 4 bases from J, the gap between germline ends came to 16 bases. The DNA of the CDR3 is TGTGCCAGCAGCCGGGGGACAGCGCCGTCAGATACGCAGTATTTT. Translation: CASSRGTAPSDTQYF.

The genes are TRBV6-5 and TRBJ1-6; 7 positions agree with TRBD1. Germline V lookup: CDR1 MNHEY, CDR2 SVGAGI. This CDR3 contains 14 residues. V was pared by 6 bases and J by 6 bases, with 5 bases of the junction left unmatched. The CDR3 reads CASRFGQVNSPLHF. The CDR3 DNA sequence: TGTGCCAGCAGATTCGGACAGGTTAATTCACCCCTCCACTTT.

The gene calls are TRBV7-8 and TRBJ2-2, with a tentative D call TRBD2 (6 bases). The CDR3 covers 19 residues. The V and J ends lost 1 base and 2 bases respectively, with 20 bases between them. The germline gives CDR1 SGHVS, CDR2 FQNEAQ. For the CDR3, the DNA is TGTGCCAGCAGCTTAGAAGGGAGGAGGGTCCAACCTAACACCGGGGAGCTGTTTTTT. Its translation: CASSLEGRRVQPNTGELFF.

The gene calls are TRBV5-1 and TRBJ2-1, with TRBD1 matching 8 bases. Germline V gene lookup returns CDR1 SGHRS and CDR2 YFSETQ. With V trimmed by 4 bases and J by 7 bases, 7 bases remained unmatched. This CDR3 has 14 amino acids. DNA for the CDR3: TGCGCCAGCAGCACGGGACAGGATTTAAATGAGCAGTTCTTC. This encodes CASSTGQDLNEQFF. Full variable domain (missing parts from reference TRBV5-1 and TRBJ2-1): KAGVTQTPRYLIKTRGQQVTLSCSPISGHRSVSWYQQTPGQGLQFLFEYFSETQRNKGNFPGRFSGRQFSNSRSEMNVSTLELGDSALYLCASSTGQDLNEQFFGPGTRLTVL.